This T cell receptor beta chain was retrieved from a study of T cells after yellow fever vaccination. Points on this clonotype: The antigen is unknown.

General study results and limits: After the booster, about 95% of CD4 and 88% of CD8 primary-response clones were re-detected. One caveat is that FACS-sorted repertoires could contain abundant clonotypes contaminating from the bulk population.

Germline CDR1 and CDR2: LNHNV and YYDKDF (reference sequence). V lost 0 bases and J lost 5; bases outside the gene matches: 2. The CDR3 has 15 residues. Template switching by 5'RACE produced TCR cDNA, adding a universal primer site and UMIs. TCRdb analysed the 5' RACE reads with MiXCR anew, one entry per CDR3 protein. The sample records hundreds of thousands of distinct CDR3 sequences, around 12% being singletons. This TCR came from a young man who received the YFV17D yellow fever vaccine. Sequences were derived from PBMCs, sampled on the day of the yellow fever booster vaccination. The chain joins TRBV15 to TRBJ2-5, with TRBD2 matching 11 bases. CDR3 loop: CATSRDVAGGETQYF. DNA of the CDR3: TGTGCCACCAGCAGAGATGTAGCGGGAGGGGAGACCCAGTACTTC.